The clone carrying this T cell receptor (beta chain) was observed a few times. Its antigen is unknown. Molecular barcoding with unique molecular identifiers was used for the TCRbeta library. Using its own MiXCR run on the PCR reads, TCRdb lists one record per CDR3 protein. The sample carries around 300,000 distinct CDR3 sequences, 23% recorded once. The source of the sample is a study of T-cell reconstitution after alpha-beta-depleted transplantation in children. From germline, CDR1 is MDHEN and CDR2 SYDVKM. V was shortened by 2 bases and J by 4 bases, with 10 bases between the two germline ends. The CDR3 is made up of 14 amino acids. Study-wide results and limits: Newly made T cells mostly supplied T-cell counts and diversity one year after transplant. Some patients' high day-60 TCRbeta diversity was attributed to recipient cells surviving conditioning. Alpha-beta T cells about two months after transplant reportedly derived from several hundred expanded graft clones.

Sequences were derived from PBMCs, mostly from graft donor cells, sampled 180 days after TCRalphabeta/CD19-depleted stem cell transplant. The receptor comes from a male patient between 10 and 17 years old who had a stem cell transplant for acute lymphoblastic leukemia, so the T cells may come from the graft donor. This chain connects TRBV28 to TRBJ2-3; perhaps TRBD1 as D (7 bases). CDR3 amino acids: CASSLLRGADTQYF. The CDR3 DNA reads TGTGCCAGCAGTTTACTCAGGGGGGCAGATACGCAGTATTTT. Supplemented by reference TRBV28 and TRBJ2-3, the full variable domain reads DVKVTQSSRYLVKRTGEKVFLECVQDMDHENMFWYRQDPGLGLRLIYFSYDVKMKEKGDIPEGYSVSREKKERFSLILESASTNQTSMYLCASSLLRGADTQYFGPGTRLTVL.